Included here is one T cell receptor beta chain sequence, with context. Its antigen is as yet unknown. A junction boundary mismatches the germline segment, possibly from a read error. All patients were untreated before thyroid surgery. This sample stems from a study of metastatic and nonmetastatic thyroid tumors. For the study at large: Comparison of repertoires was carried out across blood and tumor or nodule tissue from malignant and benign thyroid patients.

As originally analysed: Clinicopathological groups of papillary thyroid cancer showed CDR3 differences that were used to build a distant-metastasis classifier. TCRdb called clones again from the PCR reads with MiXCR. The V and J calls were determined by TCRdb, not by the authors. The sample holds some 33,000 clones; 14% to 15% are singletons and the top ten take around 19%. The CDR3 has 13 amino acids. The germline CDR1 and CDR2 sequences are MRHNA and SNTAGT. Study-wide results and limits: Reports indicated that malignant thyroid tumors showed significantly higher TCR beta diversity than benign nodules did, in blood and tumor.

The chain links TRBV6-4 to TRBJ2-3; tentatively, D is TRBD1 or TRBD2 (5 bases each). Specimen: blood. This clonotype was sampled from a male donor with papillary thyroid cancer or a benign thyroid nodule (not recorded which). Some clones in this sample may be carry-over from other donors' samples. The CDR3 DNA reads TGTGCCAGCAGTCCGACGGGGACGGATACGCATTATTTT. Its translation is CASSPTGTDTHYF.